This TCR beta chain was retrieved from a study of patients and donors after allogeneic stem cell transplantation. Using its own MiXCR run on the RT-PCR reads, TCRdb lists one record per CDR3 protein. Of 800,000 to 1,000,000 distinct CDR3 sequences in the sample, about a sixth were seen once. The sample was blood, either unsorted or a sorted T cell fraction (not recorded which). The sequence was collected from a human donor who was either an allogeneic HSCT recipient or a stem cell or donor lymphocyte infusion donor (not recorded which). It is not recorded whose cells these are; they may come from a transplant donor.

The CDR3 nucleotides are TGTGCCAGCAGTTTACCTAGGGCGGTAACCTCCTACAATGAGCAGTTCTTC. Protein: CASSLPRAVTSYNEQFF. The V gene is TRBV27, the J gene TRBJ2-1, with unresolved D. The V gene's germline CDR1 is MNHEY and CDR2 SMNVEV (reference sequence). V gave up 2 bases and J gave up 0 bases, with 14 bases separating them. This CDR3 spans 17 amino acids.